The present TCR beta chain was sequenced within a study of early T cells in non-severe SARS-CoV-2 infection. Turning to the study itself: Alpha and beta chains were unpaired, from unsorted whole-blood bulk RNA.

TCRdb processed the 5' RACE reads anew with MiXCR; each CDR3 protein has one entry. The data hold some 48,000 distinct CDR3 sequences, with approximately 7.6% observed a single time. This clonotype was seen ten or more times. Trimming removed 4 bases from V and 2 bases from J, with 12 bases in between. The CDR3 totals 14 residues. Germline V CDR1 and CDR2: LGHNA, YNFKEQ. Material: whole blood. The V call is TRBV4-2, the J call TRBJ2-7; no reliable D call. The TCR was taken from an adult who was a healthcare worker with PCR-confirmed SARS-CoV-2 infection or an uninfected control (not recorded which). This chain's CDR3 is CASSPFGQTYEQYF. The CDR3, as DNA: TGTGCCAGCAGCCCTTTTGGGCAAACCTACGAGCAGTACTTC.